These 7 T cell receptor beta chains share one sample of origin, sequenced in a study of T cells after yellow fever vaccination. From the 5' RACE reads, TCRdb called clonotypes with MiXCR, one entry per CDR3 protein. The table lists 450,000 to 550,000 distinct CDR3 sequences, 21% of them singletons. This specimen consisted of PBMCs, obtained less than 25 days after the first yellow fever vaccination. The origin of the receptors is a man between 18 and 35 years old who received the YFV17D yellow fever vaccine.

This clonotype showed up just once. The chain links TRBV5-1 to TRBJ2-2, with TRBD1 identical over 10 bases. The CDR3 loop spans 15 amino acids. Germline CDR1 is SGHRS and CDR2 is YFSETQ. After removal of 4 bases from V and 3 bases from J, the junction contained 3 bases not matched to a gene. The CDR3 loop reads CASSRGQGDTGELFF. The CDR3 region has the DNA TGCGCCAGCAGCCGCGGACAGGGGGACACCGGGGAGCTGTTTTTT.

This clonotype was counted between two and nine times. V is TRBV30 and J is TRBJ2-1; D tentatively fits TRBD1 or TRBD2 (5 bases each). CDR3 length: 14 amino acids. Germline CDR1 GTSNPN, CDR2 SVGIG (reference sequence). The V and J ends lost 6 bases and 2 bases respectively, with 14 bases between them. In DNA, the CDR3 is TGTGCCTGTTCGCAGGGAGACCCCTACAATGAGCAGTTCTTC. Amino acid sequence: CACSQGDPYNEQFF. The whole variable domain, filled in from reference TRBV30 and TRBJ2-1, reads SQTIHQWPATLVQPVGSPLSLECTVEGTSNPNLYWYRQAAGRGLQLLFYSVGIGQISSEVPQNLSASRPQDRQFILSSKKLLLSDSGFYLCACSQGDPYNEQFFGPGTRLTVL.

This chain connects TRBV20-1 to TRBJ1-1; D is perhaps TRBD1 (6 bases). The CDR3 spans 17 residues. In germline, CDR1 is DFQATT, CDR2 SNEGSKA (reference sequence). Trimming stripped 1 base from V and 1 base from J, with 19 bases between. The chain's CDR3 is CSARAMRRGPKNTEAFF. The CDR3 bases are TGCAGTGCTAGAGCCATGAGACGGGGGCCTAAGAACACTGAAGCTTTCTTT.

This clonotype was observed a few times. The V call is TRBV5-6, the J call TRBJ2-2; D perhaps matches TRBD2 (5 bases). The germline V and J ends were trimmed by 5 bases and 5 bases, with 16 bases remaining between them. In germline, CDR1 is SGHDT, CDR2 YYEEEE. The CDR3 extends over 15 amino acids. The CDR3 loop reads CASSHYRRGTGELFF. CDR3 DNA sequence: TGTGCCAGCAGTCATTACCGGAGAGGGACCGGGGAGCTGTTTTTT.

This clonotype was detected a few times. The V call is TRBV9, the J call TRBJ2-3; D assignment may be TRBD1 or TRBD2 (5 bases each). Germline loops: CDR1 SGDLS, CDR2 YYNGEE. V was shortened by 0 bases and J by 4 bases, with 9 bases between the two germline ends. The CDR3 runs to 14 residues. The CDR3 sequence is CASSVAWGSDTQYF. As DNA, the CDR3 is TGTGCCAGCAGCGTAGCCTGGGGGTCAGATACGCAGTATTTT.

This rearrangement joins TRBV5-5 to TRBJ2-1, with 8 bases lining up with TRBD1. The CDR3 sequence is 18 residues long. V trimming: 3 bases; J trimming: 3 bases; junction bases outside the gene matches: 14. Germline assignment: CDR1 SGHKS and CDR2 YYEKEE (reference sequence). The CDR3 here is CASSYGSIRQGLYNEQFF. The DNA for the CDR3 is TGTGCCAGCAGCTACGGTAGTATTCGACAGGGGCTCTACAATGAGCAGTTCTTC.

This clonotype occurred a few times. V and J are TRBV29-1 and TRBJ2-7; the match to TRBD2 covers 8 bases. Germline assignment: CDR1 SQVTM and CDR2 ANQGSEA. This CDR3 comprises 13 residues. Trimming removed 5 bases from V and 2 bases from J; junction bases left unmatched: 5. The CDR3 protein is CSVLAGSTYEQYF. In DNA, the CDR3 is TGCAGCGTTTTAGCGGGGAGTACCTACGAGCAGTACTTC.